Listed below are T cell receptor beta chains from one sample, sequenced in a study of blood T cell repertoires in COVID-19. Some clones are missing from TCRdb's copy, which holds only in-frame ones; the method was immunoSEQ multiplex PCR. The data hold about 240,000 clones, with around 85% observed a single time. Sequencing input: peripheral blood. These TCRs come from a man aged 55 to 70 with acute or convalescent COVID-19. The conserved cysteine and the conserved F or W are not part of the CDR3 here. The order of the fields is V gene, CDR3 length, CDR3 protein.

V gene: TRBV18
CDR3 length: 14
CDR3 protein: ASSPNPGQPNTEAF

V gene: TRBV11-2
CDR3 length: 16
CDR3 protein: ASRSPATSGRWVNEQF

V gene: TRBV7-2
CDR3 length: 13
CDR3 protein: ASSLNRVFSGELF

V gene: TRBV27
CDR3 length: 13
CDR3 protein: ASSPRTGMNTEAF

V gene: TRBV28
CDR3 length: 13
CDR3 protein: ASSLILRTYQPQH

V gene: TRBV6-1
CDR3 length: 13
CDR3 protein: ASSDLTGLLNEQY

V gene: TRBV28
CDR3 length: 14
CDR3 protein: ASSTRQIRAVTEAF

V gene: TRBV28
CDR3 length: 14
CDR3 protein: ASSSPQEGWGEKLF

V gene: TRBV28
CDR3 length: 11
CDR3 protein: ASSSGIGQPQH

V gene: TRBV6-5
CDR3 length: 12
CDR3 protein: ASRADSSNQPQH

V gene: TRBV9
CDR3 length: 12
CDR3 protein: ASSQGVAFDGYT

V gene: TRBV11-3
CDR3 length: 12
CDR3 protein: ASSLDGRAGELF

V gene: TRBV28
CDR3 length: 11
CDR3 protein: ASSLPSRNEQF

V gene: TRBV19
CDR3 length: 13
CDR3 protein: ASSRMGQEANVLT

V gene: TRBV5-1
CDR3 length: 13
CDR3 protein: ASSLIRATQETQY

V gene: TRBV3-1/TRBV3-2
CDR3 length: 14
CDR3 protein: ASSQNPGQLNQPQH

V gene: TRBV19
CDR3 length: 13
CDR3 protein: ASSNGQILNYGYT

V gene: TRBV5-1
CDR3 length: 11
CDR3 protein: ASNRDREETQY

V gene: TRBV6-5
CDR3 length: 11
CDR3 protein: ASSYGQHNEQF

V gene: TRBV29-1
CDR3 length: 9
CDR3 protein: SVDRGHEQY

V gene: TRBV21-1
CDR3 length: 16
CDR3 protein: ASSIQRGPEDSNQPQH

V gene: TRBV4-3
CDR3 length: 13
CDR3 protein: ASSRGLVVYNEQF

V gene: TRBV4-2
CDR3 length: 14
CDR3 protein: ASSHKTEGAIYEQY

V gene: TRBV29-1
CDR3 length: 18
CDR3 protein: SGRDTGLAGGSSSYNEQF

V gene: TRBV9
CDR3 length: 13
CDR3 protein: ASSPGTGRSYEQY

V gene: TRBV9
CDR3 length: 13
CDR3 protein: ASSARDSSNEKLF

V gene: TRBV2
CDR3 length: 11
CDR3 protein: ASKTSGSGEQF

V gene: TRBV3-1/TRBV3-2
CDR3 length: 12
CDR3 protein: ASSQGSYYNEQF

V gene: TRBV5-1
CDR3 length: 14
CDR3 protein: ASSRPLQGGGTEAF

V gene: TRBV7-8
CDR3 length: 15
CDR3 protein: ASSFTLRTSAYNEQF

V gene: TRBV5-5
CDR3 length: 11
CDR3 protein: ASSFGGNTEAF

V gene: TRBV29-1
CDR3 length: 10
CDR3 protein: SVGQGAHPQH

V gene: TRBV19
CDR3 length: 13
CDR3 protein: ASSRGAGGYNEQF

V gene: TRBV6-1
CDR3 length: 12
CDR3 protein: ASTLGGQSYGYT

V gene: TRBV5-1
CDR3 length: 18
CDR3 protein: ASTPGLAGGAARYSYEQY

V gene: TRBV25-1
CDR3 length: 14
CDR3 protein: ASSESGTGKDGAQY

V gene: TRBV7-9
CDR3 length: 14
CDR3 protein: ASSHWDRTSNQPQH

V gene: TRBV27
CDR3 length: 12
CDR3 protein: ASGAGLRNNEQF

V gene: TRBV9
CDR3 length: 13
CDR3 protein: ASSVEPRGAGGYT

V gene: TRBV6-1
CDR3 length: 12
CDR3 protein: ASSENRASYGYT

V gene: TRBV28
CDR3 length: 9
CDR3 protein: ASRKHHRGF

V gene: TRBV18
CDR3 length: 12
CDR3 protein: ASSPDRVRYGYT